The 13 T cell receptor beta chains in this list originate from one sample, sequenced in a study of T cell changes during pregnancy in multiple sclerosis. Libraries were prepared by immunoSEQ multiplex PCR; TCRdb keeps only in-frame clonotypes and omits some of them. In the table there are 15,000 to 20,000 clones, approximately 89% of which are singletons. Sequenced material: CD8+ T cells from peripheral blood mononuclear cells, taken after pregnancy. Receptors originate from a female donor in good health, enrolled as a control in a pregnancy study.

The chain has TRBV27 and TRBJ1-1; the D is unclear. V was pared by 3 bases and J by 4 bases, with 12 bases between. Looked up from germline, CDR1 is MNHEY and CDR2 is SMNVEV (reference sequence). The CDR3 has 14 amino acids. The CDR3 DNA reads TGTGCCAGCAGTTTTATCCCTCTCGGCACTGAAGCTTTCTTT. Its protein is CASSFIPLGTEAFF.

The rearrangement links TRBV9 to TRBJ1-4; D gene uncertain. Trimming cost V 1 base and J 8 bases, with 9 bases left between them. CDR3 length: 13 residues. Looked up from germline, CDR1 is SGDLS and CDR2 is YYNGEE. CDR3 sequence: CASSVREGEKLFF. The CDR3, as DNA: TGTGCCAGCAGCGTAAGGGAGGGCGAAAAACTGTTTTTT.

The chain combines TRBV4-1 with TRBJ1-2; weak D call: TRBD1 (6 bases). Deletions cut 0 bases from V and 6 bases from J, with 20 bases between. This CDR3 comprises 17 residues. From germline, CDR1 is MGHRA and CDR2 YSYEKL. CDR3 loop: CASSQEEGGIPSDGYTF. CDR3 bases: TGCGCCAGCAGCCAAGAAGAAGGGGGAATCCCGTCGGATGGCTACACCTTC.

The gene calls are TRBV19 and TRBJ1-2; D is unresolved. This CDR3 has 14 residues. The germline V and J ends were trimmed by 3 bases and 3 bases, with 11 bases remaining between them. Germline CDR1 is LNHDA and CDR2 is SQIVND (reference sequence). CDR3 in amino acids: CASSIMVGDYGYTF. In DNA form, the CDR3 reads TGTGCCAGTAGTATTATGGTAGGAGACTATGGCTACACCTTC.

The chain has TRBV6-6 and TRBJ1-2; D is possibly TRBD1 (5 bases). The CDR3 is 16 residues long. Trimming stripped 0 bases from V and 8 bases from J, with 19 bases between. Germline lookup yields CDR1 MNHNY and CDR2 SVGAGI (reference sequence). The CDR3 coding sequence is TGTGCCAGCAGTTACTCTAAAACGGGCGGGGCGCAAGGCTACACCTTC. Amino acids: CASSYSKTGGAQGYTF.

V usage is TRBV25-1 and J usage is TRBJ1-2; D is uncertain. From germline, CDR1 is MGHDK and CDR2 SYGVNS. The CDR3 totals 14 residues. The germline V and J ends were trimmed by 3 bases and 6 bases, with 14 bases remaining between them. The DNA of the CDR3 is TGTGCCAGCAGTGAGCGCGGCGACTCCCATGGCTACACCTTC. Its protein is CASSERGDSHGYTF.

The chain is built from TRBV9 and TRBJ1-2; weak D call: TRBD1 (6 bases). CDR3 length equals 15 residues. Trimming shortened V by 1 base and J by 2 bases, and 12 bases separated the two germline ends. Germline V gene lookup returns CDR1 SGDLS and CDR2 YYNGEE. CDR3 region: CASSVNRDLNYGYTF. CDR3 bases: TGTGCCAGCAGCGTAAACAGGGACCTCAACTATGGCTACACCTTC.

The chain carries TRBV6-5 and TRBJ1-2; D ambiguous. Trimming removed 5 bases at V and 4 bases at J, with 14 bases between. CDR3 length equals 14 residues. Germline CDR1 reads MNHEY; CDR2 reads SVGAGI. Here the CDR3 reads CASSGNTAGYGYTF. The DNA for the CDR3 is TGTGCCAGCAGTGGGAACACGGCGGGCTATGGCTACACCTTC.

This rearrangement joins TRBV6-4 to TRBJ1-1; perhaps TRBD1 as D (6 bases). The V gene's germline CDR1 is MRHNA and CDR2 SNTAGT. The CDR3 contains 15 residues. The germline V and J ends were trimmed by 0 bases and 4 bases, with 12 bases remaining between them. The CDR3 DNA reads as TGTGCCAGCAGTGACTCGGAACAGGGTGGCACTGAAGCTTTCTTT. Translating it yields CASSDSEQGGTEAFF.

The V call is TRBV4-3, the J call TRBJ1-1; D is undetermined. This CDR3 has 12 residues. Germline CDR1 LGHNA, CDR2 YSLEER. Trimming cost V 6 bases and J 1 base, with 6 bases left between them. The CDR3 nucleotides read TGCGCCAGCAGATCAGAGAACACTGAAGCTTTCTTT. This encodes CASRSENTEAFF.

This sequence joins TRBV5-6 and TRBJ2-7; 7 positions match TRBD1. CDR3 length: 14 amino acids. Germline V lookup: CDR1 SGHDT, CDR2 YYEEEE. The V gene end was trimmed by 2 bases and the J gene end by 3 bases; junction bases not matched to a gene: 5. CDR3 in DNA: TGTGCCAGCAGCTTTGGACAGGCGAACTACGAGCAGTACTTC. It translates to CASSFGQANYEQYF.

This clone occurred a few times. The genes are TRBV2 and TRBJ1-5, with unresolved D. CDR3 length: 14 amino acids. Germline V gene data show CDR1 as SNHLY and CDR2 as FYNNEI. V dropped 3 bases and J dropped 9 bases, with 15 bases sitting between them. CDR3 residues: CASSEVTSLRPQHF. In nucleotides, the CDR3 is TGTGCCAGCAGTGAGGTGACATCGTTACGGCCCCAGCATTTT.

The chain couples TRBV4-3 to TRBJ1-2, with D maybe TRBD1 (5 bases). The CDR3 loop spans 14 amino acids. The germline V gene encodes CDR1 LGHNA and CDR2 YSLEER. Trimming took 0 bases from V and 3 from J, leaving 8 bases between them. CDR3 amino acids: CASSQDGGDYGYTF. CDR3 sequence (DNA): TGCGCCAGCAGCCAAGATGGAGGGGACTATGGCTACACCTTC.